This T cell receptor (beta chain) is from a study of glioma-infiltrating T cells after dendritic cell vaccination. V dropped 5 bases and J dropped 8; count of bases not matched to a gene: 9. Germline-derived CDR1 and CDR2 are SGHVS and FQNEAQ. This CDR3 has 14 amino acids. Sequenced by immunoSEQ multiplex PCR; TCRdb stores in-frame clones only, minus some. The table shows more than 75,000 clones, with over 80% occurring only once. Regarding time point: after dendritic cell vaccination, including at tumor progression/relapse. The genes are TRBV7-8 and TRBJ1-2; TRBD1 matches 9 bases. The sample consisted of blood, taken after dendritic cell vaccination. This TCR was recovered from a human donor with glioblastoma. CDR3 nucleotide sequence: TGTGCCAGCAGCGGGGGACAGGGAGAGGGCGGCTACACCTTC. Protein product: CASSGGQGEGGYTF.